Listed here are 14 T cell receptor beta chains from one sample, sequenced in a study of blood T cell repertoires in COVID-19. Clones were read by immunoSEQ multiplex PCR, and TCRdb kept only the in-frame ones, dropping some. This sample carries around 200,000 clones, approximately 89% of them seen once, and the ten largest clones take approximately 2.7%. The sample comprised peripheral blood. The receptors here all came from a man in his forties with active or convalescent COVID-19.

This clone was counted between two and nine times. The chain uses TRBV12-5 and TRBJ1-3; TRBD1 aligns across 9 bases. There are 16 residues in the CDR3. After removal of 5 bases from V and 1 base from J, the junction contained 6 bases not matched to a gene. Germline V gene sequence: CDR1 LGHNT, CDR2 FRNRAP. The CDR3, as DNA: TGTGCTAGTGGTCTTACAGGGGGCTTTTCTGGAAACACCATATATTTT. Translating it yields CASGLTGGFSGNTIYF.

V is TRBV19 and J is TRBJ1-5; 7 bases align to TRBD1. There are 16 residues in the CDR3. The J segment lost 8 bases and the V segment lost 1 base, leaving 11 bases of the junction unmatched. Germline V gives CDR1 LNHDA, CDR2 SQIVND (reference sequence). In DNA form, the CDR3 reads TGTGCCAGTAGTATAGGTAGGGGGCTGAGTACGGAGCCCCAGCATTTT. Translation gives CASSIGRGLSTEPQHF.

The genes are TRBV27 and TRBJ1-4; 10 bases match TRBD1. V shed 5 bases, J shed 4 bases, and the junction held 10 bases outside the gene matches. Germline V CDR1 and CDR2: MNHEY, SMNVEV (reference sequence). This CDR3 has 17 residues. This CDR3 is CASSPTGGLRGNEKLFF. For the CDR3, the DNA is TGTGCCAGCAGTCCGACAGGGGGCCTTCGCGGTAATGAAAAACTGTTTTTT.

CDR3 amino acids: CASSLGPDYGYTF. In nucleotides, the CDR3 is TGTGCCAGCAGCTTAGGTCCGGACTATGGCTACACCTTC. The chain combines TRBV7-9 with TRBJ1-2; D gene unclear. V dropped 1 base and J dropped 3 bases, with 6 bases sitting between them. The CDR3 runs to 13 residues. Germline values: CDR1 SEHNR, CDR2 FQNEAQ (reference sequence).

This chain uses TRBV19 with TRBJ2-2, with D hard to call. The CDR3 sequence is 14 residues long. Deletions cut 5 bases from V and 6 bases from J, with 13 bases between. CDR1 and CDR2 (germline): LNHDA, SQIVND (reference sequence). Here the CDR3 reads CASSSRQNSGELFF. The CDR3 DNA reads TGTGCCAGTAGTTCGAGACAAAACTCCGGGGAGCTGTTTTTT.

In this sample, this clone turned up once. The chain is built from TRBV19 and TRBJ1-5; TRBD1 aligns across 11 bases. The CDR3 loop spans 15 amino acids. Germline V gene data show CDR1 as LNHDA and CDR2 as SQIVND (reference sequence). After removal of 4 bases from V and 7 bases from J, the junction contained 6 bases not matched to a gene. The DNA for the CDR3 is TGTGCCAGTAGTAAGGACAGGGGGCAAAGGCAGCCCCAGCATTTT. It specifies CASSKDRGQRQPQHF.

The V and J genes are TRBV11-1 and TRBJ2-7, with 10 bases that match TRBD2. The CDR3 loop spans 13 amino acids. Trimming at V came to 5 bases and at J to 3 bases, leaving 1 base not matched to a gene. CDR1 is SGHAT, CDR2 FQDESV, per germline (reference sequence). CDR3 protein: CASSPSGGYEQYF. Here the CDR3 DNA reads TGTGCCAGCAGCCCTAGCGGGGGCTACGAGCAGTACTTC.

This rearrangement joins TRBV6-6 to TRBJ1-1; D not resolved. The CDR3 has 14 residues. Per germline, CDR1 MNHNY and CDR2 SVGAGI (reference sequence). Trimming shortened V by 0 bases and J by 0 bases, and 5 bases separated the two germline ends. As DNA, the CDR3 is TGTGCCAGCAGTTACTCGACTGTGAACACTGAAGCTTTCTTT. Protein product: CASSYSTVNTEAFF.

The rearrangement links TRBV21-1 to TRBJ1-1. TRBV21-1 is shown as a pseudogene. The CDR3 runs to 13 residues. CDR3 in amino acids: CASSKSVNTEAFF. The CDR3 nucleotides are TGTGCCAGCAGCAAATCGGTGAACACTGAAGCTTTCTTT.

This chain links TRBV27 with TRBJ1-2, with TRBD1 matching over 7 bases. The V gene end was trimmed by 3 bases and the J gene end by 1 base; junction bases not matched to a gene: 11. The V gene's germline CDR1 is MNHEY and CDR2 SMNVEV (reference sequence). The CDR3 consists of 17 residues. The CDR3 bases are TGTGCCAGCAGTTTTCACCGACAGGGCATCATTAACTATGGCTACACCTTC. It translates to CASSFHRQGIINYGYTF.

The chain's CDR3 is CASSFVVGRGNEQFF. DNA of the CDR3: TGTGCCAGCAGCTTTGTTGTGGGGAGAGGAAATGAGCAGTTCTTC. The rearrangement uses TRBV5-4 and TRBJ2-1, with D possibly matching TRBD2 (5 bases). Germline V gene lookup returns CDR1 SGHNT and CDR2 YYREEE (reference sequence). There are 15 residues in the CDR3. Deletions cut 2 bases from V and 7 bases from J, with 16 bases between. Full variable domain (missing parts from reference TRBV5-4 and TRBJ2-1): ETGVTQSPTHLIKTRGQQVTLRCSSQSGHNTVSWYQQALGQGPQFIFQYYREEENGRGNFPPRFSGLQFPNYSSELNVNALELDDSALYLCASSFVVGRGNEQFFGPGTRLTVL.

This rearrangement joins TRBV29-1 to TRBJ1-5; D possibly corresponds to TRBD1 (5 bases). From germline, CDR1 is SQVTM and CDR2 ANQGSEA. Trimming took off 4 bases at V and 0 bases at J, with 16 bases between the two ends. CDR3 length equals 16 residues. CDR3 sequence reads: CSVGTGGKYSNQPQHF. CDR3 nucleotides: TGCAGCGTTGGCACTGGGGGGAAGTATAGCAATCAGCCCCAGCATTTT.

V is TRBV5-6 and J is TRBJ2-1; 7 positions match TRBD1. This CDR3 contains 16 residues. The J segment lost 6 bases and the V segment lost 2 bases, leaving 11 bases of the junction unmatched. The germline gives CDR1 SGHDT, CDR2 YYEEEE. The CDR3, as DNA: TGTGCCAGCAGCTTATTTGAGGGGGCAGGTAGCAATGAGCAGTTCTTC. The encoded protein is CASSLFEGAGSNEQFF.

V is TRBV5-4 and J is TRBJ1-6; weak D call: TRBD1 (5 bases). CDR1 and CDR2 from the germline V gene are SGHNT and YYREEE (reference sequence). This CDR3 spans 16 amino acids. Trimming removed 0 bases at V and 14 bases at J, with 21 bases between. The CDR3 loop is CASSLAGGPSGQALHF. The DNA of the CDR3 is TGTGCCAGCAGCTTGGCGGGGGGACCCTCAGGTCAGGCCCTCCACTTT.